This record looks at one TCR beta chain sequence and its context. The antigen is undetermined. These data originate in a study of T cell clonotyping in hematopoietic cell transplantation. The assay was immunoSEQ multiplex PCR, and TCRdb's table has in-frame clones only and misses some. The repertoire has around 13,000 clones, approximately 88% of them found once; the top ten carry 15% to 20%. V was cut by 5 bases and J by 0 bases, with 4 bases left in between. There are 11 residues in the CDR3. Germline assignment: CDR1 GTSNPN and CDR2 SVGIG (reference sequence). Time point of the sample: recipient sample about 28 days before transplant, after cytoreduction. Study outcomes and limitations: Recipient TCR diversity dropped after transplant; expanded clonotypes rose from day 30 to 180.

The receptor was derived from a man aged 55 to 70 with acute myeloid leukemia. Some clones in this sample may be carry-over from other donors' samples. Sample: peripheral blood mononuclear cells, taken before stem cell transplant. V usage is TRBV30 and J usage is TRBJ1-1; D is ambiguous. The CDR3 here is CAWDLNTEAFF. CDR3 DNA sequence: TGTGCCTGGGACCTGAACACTGAAGCTTTCTTT.